This T cell receptor beta chain was profiled in a study of T cell changes during pregnancy in multiple sclerosis. Assay used: immunoSEQ multiplex PCR; TCRdb lists only in-frame clones, some missing. The sample has tens of thousands of clones, roughly 86% seen once; the top ten hold approximately 13%. The length of the CDR3 is 13 residues. CDR1 is SGHRS and CDR2 is YFSETQ in the germline V gene. V was cut by 4 bases and J by 6 bases, with 13 bases left in between. This sequence joins TRBV5-1 and TRBJ1-1; D call uncertain. Here the sequenced sample was CD8+ T cells from peripheral blood mononuclear cells, taken in the first trimester of pregnancy. The sequence derives from a female donor in good health, enrolled as a control in a pregnancy study. This chain's CDR3 is CASSNTRGSEAFF. As DNA, the CDR3 is TGCGCCAGCAGCAATACACGAGGGTCTGAAGCTTTCTTT. The whole variable domain, remainder taken from reference TRBV5-1 and TRBJ1-1, is KAGVTQTPRYLIKTRGQQVTLSCSPISGHRSVSWYQQTPGQGLQFLFEYFSETQRNKGNFPGRFSGRQFSNSRSEMNVSTLELGDSALYLCASSNTRGSEAFFGQGTRLTVV.